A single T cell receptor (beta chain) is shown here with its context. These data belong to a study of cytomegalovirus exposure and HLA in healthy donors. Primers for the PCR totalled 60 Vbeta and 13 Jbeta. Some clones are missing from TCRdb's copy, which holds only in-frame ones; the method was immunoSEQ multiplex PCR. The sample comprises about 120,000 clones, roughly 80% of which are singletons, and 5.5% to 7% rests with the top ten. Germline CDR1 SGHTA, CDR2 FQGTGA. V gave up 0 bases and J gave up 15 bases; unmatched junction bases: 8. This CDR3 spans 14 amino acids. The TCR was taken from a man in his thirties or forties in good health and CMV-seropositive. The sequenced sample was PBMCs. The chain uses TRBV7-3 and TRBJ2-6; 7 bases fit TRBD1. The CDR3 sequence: CASSLTGQLFSLTF. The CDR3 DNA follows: TGTGCCAGCAGCTTAACGGGACAGCTTTTTTCCCTGACTTTC.